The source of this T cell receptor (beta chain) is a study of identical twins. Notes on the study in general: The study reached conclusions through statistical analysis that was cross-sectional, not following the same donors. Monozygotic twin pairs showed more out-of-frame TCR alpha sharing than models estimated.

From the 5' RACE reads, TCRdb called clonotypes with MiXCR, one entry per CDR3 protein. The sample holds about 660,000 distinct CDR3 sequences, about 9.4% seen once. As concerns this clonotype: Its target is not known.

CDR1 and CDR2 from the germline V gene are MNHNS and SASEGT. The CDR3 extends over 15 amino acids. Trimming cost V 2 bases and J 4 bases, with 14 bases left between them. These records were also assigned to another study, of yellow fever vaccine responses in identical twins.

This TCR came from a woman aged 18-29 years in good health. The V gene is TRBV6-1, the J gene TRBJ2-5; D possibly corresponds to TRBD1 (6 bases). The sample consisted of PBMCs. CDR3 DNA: TGTGCCAGCAGTGAAACAGACAGGACGGGAGAGACCCAGTACTTC. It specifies CASSETDRTGETQYF.